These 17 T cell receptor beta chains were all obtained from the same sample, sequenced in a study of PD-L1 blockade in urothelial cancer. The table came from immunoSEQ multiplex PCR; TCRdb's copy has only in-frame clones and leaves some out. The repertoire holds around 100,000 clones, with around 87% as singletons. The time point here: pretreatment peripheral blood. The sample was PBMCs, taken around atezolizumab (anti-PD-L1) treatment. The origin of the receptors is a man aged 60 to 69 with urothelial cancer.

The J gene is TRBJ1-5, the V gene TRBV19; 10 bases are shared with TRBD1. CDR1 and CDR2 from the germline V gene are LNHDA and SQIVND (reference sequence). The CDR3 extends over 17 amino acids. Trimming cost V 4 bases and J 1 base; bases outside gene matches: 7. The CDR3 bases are TGTGCCAGTAGTAAACCGGGACAGGGGTTAAGCAATCAGCCCCAGCATTTT. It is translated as CASSKPGQGLSNQPQHF.

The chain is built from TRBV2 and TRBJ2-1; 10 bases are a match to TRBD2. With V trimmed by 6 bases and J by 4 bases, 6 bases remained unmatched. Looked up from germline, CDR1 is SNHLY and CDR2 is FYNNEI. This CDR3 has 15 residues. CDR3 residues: CASSLAGAGYNEQFF. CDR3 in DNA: TGTGCCAGCAGCCTAGCGGGGGCCGGGTACAATGAGCAGTTCTTC.

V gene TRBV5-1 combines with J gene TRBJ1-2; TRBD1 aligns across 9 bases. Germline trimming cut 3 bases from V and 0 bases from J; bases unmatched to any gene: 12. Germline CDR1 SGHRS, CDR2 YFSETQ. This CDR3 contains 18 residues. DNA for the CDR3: TGCGCCAGCAGCTCCAACTTCGGACAGGGGCTCACTAACTATGGCTACACCTTC. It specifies CASSSNFGQGLTNYGYTF.

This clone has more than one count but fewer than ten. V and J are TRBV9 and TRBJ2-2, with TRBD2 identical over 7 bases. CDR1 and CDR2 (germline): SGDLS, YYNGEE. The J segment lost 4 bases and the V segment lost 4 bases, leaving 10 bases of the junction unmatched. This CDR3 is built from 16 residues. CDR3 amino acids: CASSTTTSLGTGELFF. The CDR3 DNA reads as TGTGCCAGCAGCACAACGACTAGCTTGGGCACCGGGGAGCTGTTTTTT.

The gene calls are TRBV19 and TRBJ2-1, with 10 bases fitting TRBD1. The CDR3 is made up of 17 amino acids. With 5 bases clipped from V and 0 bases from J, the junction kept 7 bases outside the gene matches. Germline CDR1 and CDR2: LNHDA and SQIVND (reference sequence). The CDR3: CASSLWTGGSSYNEQFF. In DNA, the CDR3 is TGTGCCAGTAGTCTCTGGACAGGGGGTAGCTCCTACAATGAGCAGTTCTTC.

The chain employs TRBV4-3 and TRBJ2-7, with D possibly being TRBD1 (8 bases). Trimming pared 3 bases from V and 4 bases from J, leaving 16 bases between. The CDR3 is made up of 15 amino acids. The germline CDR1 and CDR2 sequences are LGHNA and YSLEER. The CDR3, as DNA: TGCGCCAGCAGCCACCGAACAGGGGGGGGTTACGAGCAGTACTTC. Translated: CASSHRTGGGYEQYF.

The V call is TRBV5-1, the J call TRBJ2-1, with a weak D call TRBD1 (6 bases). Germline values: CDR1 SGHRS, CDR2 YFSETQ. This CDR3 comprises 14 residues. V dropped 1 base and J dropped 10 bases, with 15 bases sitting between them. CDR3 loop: CASSLSSGAWEQFF. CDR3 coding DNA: TGCGCCAGCAGCTTGAGTTCAGGGGCGTGGGAGCAGTTCTTC.

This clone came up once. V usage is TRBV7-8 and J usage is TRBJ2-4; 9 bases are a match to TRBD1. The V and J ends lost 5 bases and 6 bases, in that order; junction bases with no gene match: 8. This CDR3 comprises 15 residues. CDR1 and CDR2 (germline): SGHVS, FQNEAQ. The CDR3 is CASSPGTGKLNIQYF. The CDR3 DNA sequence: TGTGCCAGCAGCCCCGGGACAGGGAAGCTAAACATTCAGTACTTC. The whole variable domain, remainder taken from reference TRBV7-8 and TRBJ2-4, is GAGVSQSPRYKVAKRGQDVALRCDPISGHVSLFWYQQALGQGPEFLTYFQNEAQLDKSGLPSDRFFAERPEGSVSTLKIQRTQQEDSAVYLCASSPGTGKLNIQYFGAGTRLSVL.

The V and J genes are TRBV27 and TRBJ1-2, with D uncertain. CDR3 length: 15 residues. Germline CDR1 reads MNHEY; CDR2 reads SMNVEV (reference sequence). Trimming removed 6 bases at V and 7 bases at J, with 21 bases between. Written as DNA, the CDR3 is TGTGCCAGCAGGCCAGACCTTAGAGGGAAGGGTGGCTACACCTTC. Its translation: CASRPDLRGKGGYTF.

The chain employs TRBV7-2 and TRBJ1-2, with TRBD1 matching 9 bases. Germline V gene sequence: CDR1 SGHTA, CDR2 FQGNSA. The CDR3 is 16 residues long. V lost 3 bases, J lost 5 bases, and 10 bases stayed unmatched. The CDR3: CASSFEGQGLRYGYTF. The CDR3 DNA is TGTGCCAGCAGCTTTGAGGGACAGGGTTTGAGGTATGGCTACACCTTC. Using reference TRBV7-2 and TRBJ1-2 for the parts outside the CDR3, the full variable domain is GAGVSQSPSNKVTEKGKDVELRCDPISGHTALYWYRQSLGQGLEFLIYFQGNSAPDKSGLPSDRFSAERTGGSVSTLTIQRTQQEDSAVYLCASSFEGQGLRYGYTFGSGTRLTVV.

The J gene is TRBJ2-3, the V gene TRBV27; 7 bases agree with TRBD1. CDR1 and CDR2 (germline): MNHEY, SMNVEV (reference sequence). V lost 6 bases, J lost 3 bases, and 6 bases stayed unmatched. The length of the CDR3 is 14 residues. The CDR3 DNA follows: TGTGCCAGCAGCTTGACAGGGCGGACAGATACGCAGTATTTT. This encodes CASSLTGRTDTQYF.

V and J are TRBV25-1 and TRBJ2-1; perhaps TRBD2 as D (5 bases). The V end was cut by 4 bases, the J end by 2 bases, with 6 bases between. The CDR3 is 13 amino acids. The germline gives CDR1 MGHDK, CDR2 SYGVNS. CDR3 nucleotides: TGTGCCAGCAGTGCCGGGGCCTACAATGAGCAGTTCTTC. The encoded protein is CASSAGAYNEQFF. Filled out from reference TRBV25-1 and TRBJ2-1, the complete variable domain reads EADIYQTPRYLVIGTGKKITLECSQTMGHDKMYWYQQDPGMELHLIHYSYGVNSTEKGDLSSESTVSRIRTEHFPLTLESARPSHTSQYLCASSAGAYNEQFFGPGTRLTVL.

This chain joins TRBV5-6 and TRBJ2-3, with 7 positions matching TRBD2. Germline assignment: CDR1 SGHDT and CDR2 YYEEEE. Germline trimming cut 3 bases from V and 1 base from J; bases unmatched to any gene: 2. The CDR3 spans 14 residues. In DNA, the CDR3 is TGTGCCAGCAGCTATGGACTAGGCACAGATACGCAGTATTTT. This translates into CASSYGLGTDTQYF.

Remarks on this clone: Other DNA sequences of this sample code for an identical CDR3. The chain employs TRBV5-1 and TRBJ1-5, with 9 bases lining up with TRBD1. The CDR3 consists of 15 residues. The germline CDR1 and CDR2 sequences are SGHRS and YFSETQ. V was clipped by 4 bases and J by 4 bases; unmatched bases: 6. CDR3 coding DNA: TGCGCCAGCAGCCTTGACGGGACAGGGAATCAGCCCCAGCATTTT. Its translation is CASSLDGTGNQPQHF.

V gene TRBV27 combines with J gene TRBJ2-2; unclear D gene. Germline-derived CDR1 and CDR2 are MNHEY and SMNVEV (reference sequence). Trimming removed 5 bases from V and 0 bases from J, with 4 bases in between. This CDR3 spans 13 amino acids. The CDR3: CASSIANTGELFF. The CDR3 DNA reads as TGTGCCAGCAGTATAGCGAACACCGGGGAGCTGTTTTTT.

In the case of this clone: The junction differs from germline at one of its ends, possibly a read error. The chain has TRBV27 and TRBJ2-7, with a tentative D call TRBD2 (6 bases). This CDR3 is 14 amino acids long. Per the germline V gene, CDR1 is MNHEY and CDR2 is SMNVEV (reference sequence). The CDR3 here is CASSRFGGSFEQYF. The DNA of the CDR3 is TGTGCCAGCAGCCGCTTCGGGGGTTCCTTCGAGCAGTACTTC.

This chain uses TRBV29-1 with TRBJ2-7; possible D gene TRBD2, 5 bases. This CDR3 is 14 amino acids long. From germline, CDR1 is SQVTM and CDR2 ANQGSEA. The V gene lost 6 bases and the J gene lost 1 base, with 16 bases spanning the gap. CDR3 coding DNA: TGCAGCGTGGAGGACGGTCGCGGGTCCTACGAGCAGTACTTC. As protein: CSVEDGRGSYEQYF.